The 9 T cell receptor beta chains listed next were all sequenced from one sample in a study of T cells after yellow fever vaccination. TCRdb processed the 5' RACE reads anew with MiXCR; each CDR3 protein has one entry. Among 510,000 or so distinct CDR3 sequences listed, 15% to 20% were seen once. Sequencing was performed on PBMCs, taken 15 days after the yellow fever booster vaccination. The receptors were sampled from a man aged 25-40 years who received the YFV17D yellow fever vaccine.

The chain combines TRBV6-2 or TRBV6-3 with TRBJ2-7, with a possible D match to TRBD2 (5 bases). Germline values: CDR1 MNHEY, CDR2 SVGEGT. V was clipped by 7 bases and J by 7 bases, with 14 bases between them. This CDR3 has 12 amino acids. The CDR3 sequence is CASIADRGEQYF. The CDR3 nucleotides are TGTGCCAGCATTGCGGACCGCGGGGAGCAGTACTTC.

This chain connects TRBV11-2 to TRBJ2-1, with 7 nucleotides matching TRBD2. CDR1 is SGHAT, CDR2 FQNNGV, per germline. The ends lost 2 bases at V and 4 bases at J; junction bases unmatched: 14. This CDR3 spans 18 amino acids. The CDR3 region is CASSLRSGGGSTYNEQFF. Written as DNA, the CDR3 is TGTGCCAGCAGCTTAAGGTCTGGAGGCGGGAGTACTTACAATGAGCAGTTCTTC.

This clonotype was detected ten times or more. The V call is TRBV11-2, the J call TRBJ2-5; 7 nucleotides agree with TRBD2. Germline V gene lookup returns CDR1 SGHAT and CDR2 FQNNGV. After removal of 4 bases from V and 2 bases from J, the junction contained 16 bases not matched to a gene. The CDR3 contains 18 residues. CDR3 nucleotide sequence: TGTGCCAGCAGCTCAACACGGGGACTACGGGACGTACAAGAGACCCAGTACTTC. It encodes CASSSTRGLRDVQETQYF.

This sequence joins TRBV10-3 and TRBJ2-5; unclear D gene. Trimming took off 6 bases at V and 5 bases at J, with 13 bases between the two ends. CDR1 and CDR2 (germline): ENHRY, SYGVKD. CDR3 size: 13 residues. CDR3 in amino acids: CAIRPTDSETQYF. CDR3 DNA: TGTGCCATCAGGCCAACGGATTCGGAGACCCAGTACTTC.

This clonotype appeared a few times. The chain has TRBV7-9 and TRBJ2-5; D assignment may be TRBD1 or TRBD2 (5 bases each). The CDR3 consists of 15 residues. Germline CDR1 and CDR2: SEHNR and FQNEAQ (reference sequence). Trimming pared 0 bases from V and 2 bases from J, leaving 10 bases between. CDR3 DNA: TGTGCCAGCAGCTTAGCCTGGGACGGTCAAGAGACCCAGTACTTC. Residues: CASSLAWDGQETQYF. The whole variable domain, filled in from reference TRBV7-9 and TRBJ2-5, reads DTGVSQNPRHKITKRGQNVTFRCDPISEHNRLYWYRQTLGQGPEFLTYFQNEAQLEKSRLLSDRFSAERPKGSFSTLEIQRTEQGDSAMYLCASSLAWDGQETQYFGPGTRLLVL.

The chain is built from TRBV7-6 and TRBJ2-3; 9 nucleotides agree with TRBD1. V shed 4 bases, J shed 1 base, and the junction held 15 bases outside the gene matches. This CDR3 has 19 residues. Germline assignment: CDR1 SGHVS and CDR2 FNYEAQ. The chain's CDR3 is CASSSPGTGGIYGTDTQYF. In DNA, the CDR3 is TGTGCCAGCAGCTCCCCCGGCACAGGGGGCATTTATGGCACAGATACGCAGTATTTT. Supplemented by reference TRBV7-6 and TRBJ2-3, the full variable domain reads GAGVSQSPRYKVTKRGQDVALRCDPISGHVSLYWYRQALGQGPEFLTYFNYEAQQDKSGLPNDRFSAERPEGSISTLTIQRTEQRDSAMYRCASSSPGTGGIYGTDTQYFGPGTRLTVL.

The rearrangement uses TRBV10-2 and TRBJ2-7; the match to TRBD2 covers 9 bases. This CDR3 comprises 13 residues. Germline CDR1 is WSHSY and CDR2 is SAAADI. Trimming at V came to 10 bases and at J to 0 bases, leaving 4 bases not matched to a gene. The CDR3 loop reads CATLAGPSYEQYF. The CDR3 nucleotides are TGCGCCACTCTAGCGGGACCCTCCTACGAGCAGTACTTC.

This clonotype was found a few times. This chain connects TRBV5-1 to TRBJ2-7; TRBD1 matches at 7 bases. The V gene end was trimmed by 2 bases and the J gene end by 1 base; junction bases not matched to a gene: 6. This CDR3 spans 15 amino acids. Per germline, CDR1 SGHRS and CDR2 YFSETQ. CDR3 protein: CASSFVMTGSYEQYF. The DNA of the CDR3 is TGCGCCAGCAGCTTTGTAATGACAGGGTCCTACGAGCAGTACTTC.

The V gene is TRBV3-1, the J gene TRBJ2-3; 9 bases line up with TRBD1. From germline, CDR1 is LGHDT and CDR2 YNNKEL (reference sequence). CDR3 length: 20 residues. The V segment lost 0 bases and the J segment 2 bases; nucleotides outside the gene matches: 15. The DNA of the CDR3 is TGTGCCAGCAGCCAAGATCCCCGGGACAGGGTCAAGATTTACACAGATACGCAGTATTTT. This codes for CASSQDPRDRVKIYTDTQYF.